Following are 13 T cell receptor beta chains from one sample sequenced in a study of control samples from healthy donors and cancer patients. Libraries were prepared by immunoSEQ multiplex PCR; TCRdb keeps only in-frame clonotypes and omits some of them. The data include 150,000 to 200,000 clones; the top ten clones carry about 2.2%. What was sequenced was blood. Receptor source: a woman aged 25-40 years in good health.

V and J are TRBV9 and TRBJ1-6, with 9 bases aligning to TRBD1. CDR1 is SGDLS, CDR2 YYNGEE, per germline. This CDR3 is 16 amino acids long. J gave up 7 bases and V 4 bases, and 9 bases lay outside the gene matches. The chain's CDR3 is CASSPRNGQGNSPLHF. The CDR3 nucleotides read TGTGCCAGCAGCCCCCGAAATGGACAGGGGAATTCACCCCTCCACTTT.

V and J are TRBV28 and TRBJ1-1; 7 bases map to TRBD1. The trim removed 3 bases at V and 3 bases at J, leaving 4 bases unmatched. This CDR3 region has 14 residues. The germline CDR1 and CDR2 sequences are MDHEN and SYDVKM. CDR3 DNA: TGTGCCAGCAGTTTTCCAGGGACAGACACTGAAGCTTTCTTT. Translation gives CASSFPGTDTEAFF.

The V call is TRBV10-1, the J call TRBJ2-2, with TRBD1 identical over 9 bases. Germline lookup yields CDR1 WNHNN and CDR2 SYGVQD (reference sequence). The CDR3 extends over 14 amino acids. Germline trimming cut 6 bases from V and 3 bases from J; bases unmatched to any gene: 2. CDR3 coding DNA: TGCGCCAGCAGAAGGGACAGGGACACCGGGGAGCTGTTTTTT. This sequence encodes CASRRDRDTGELFF.

The CDR3 loop reads CASSLGYEQYF. CDR3 sequence (DNA): TGTGCCAGCAGCTTGGGTTACGAGCAGTACTTC. The rearrangement joins TRBV5-8 to TRBJ2-7, with D hard to call. V was clipped by 0 bases and J by 4 bases, with 2 bases between them. The germline gives CDR1 SGHTS, CDR2 YDEGEE. The CDR3 contains 11 residues. The full variable domain, rest sourced from reference TRBV5-8 and TRBJ2-7, is EAGVTQSPTHLIKTRGQQATLRCSPISGHTSVYWYQQALGLGLQFLLWYDEGEERNRGNFPPRFSGRQFPNYSSELNVNALELEDSALYLCASSLGYEQYFGPGTRLTVT.

The V gene is TRBV5-6, the J gene TRBJ2-2; no clear D. The CDR3 consists of 12 residues. Trimming removed 3 bases from V and 3 bases from J, with 3 bases in between. CDR1 SGHDT and CDR2 YYEEEE come from the germline V gene. The CDR3 bases are TGTGCCAGCAGCTCGGACACCGGGGAGCTGTTTTTT. Translated: CASSSDTGELFF. The full variable domain, in which reference TRBV5-6 and TRBJ2-2 provide the parts outside the CDR3, is DAGVTQSPTHLIKTRGQQVTLRCSPKSGHDTVSWYQQALGQGPQFIFQYYEEEERQRGNFPDRFSGHQFPNYSSELNVNALLLGDSALYLCASSSDTGELFFGEGSRLTVL.

The chain has TRBV28 and TRBJ1-1, with D maybe TRBD1 (5 bases). The V end lost 6 bases, the J end lost 4 bases, and 12 bases lay between the germline ends. Looked up from germline, CDR1 is MDHEN and CDR2 is SYDVKM. The CDR3 length is 13 residues. As DNA, the CDR3 is TGTGCCAGCAGGCCAGGGCTAAGCACTGAAGCTTTCTTT. Its protein is CASRPGLSTEAFF.

The chain links TRBV5-1 to TRBJ1-2, with unresolved D. Germline CDR1 is SGHRS and CDR2 is YFSETQ. The CDR3 extends over 13 amino acids. Trimming pared 0 bases from V and 7 bases from J, leaving 10 bases between. CDR3 sequence reads: CASSLEGQTGYTF. Written as DNA, the CDR3 is TGCGCCAGCAGCTTGGAAGGGCAGACTGGCTACACCTTC.

The J gene is TRBJ1-1, the V gene TRBV7-9, with D perhaps matching TRBD1 (5 bases). V lost 4 bases to trimming and J lost 1 base, with 16 bases between them. The germline V gene has CDR1 SEHNR and CDR2 FQNEAQ (reference sequence). The CDR3 has 16 amino acids. CDR3 sequence (DNA): TGTGCCAGCAGCTCGTCAAGAGGGGTAAGGAACACTGAAGCTTTCTTT. The encoded protein is CASSSSRGVRNTEAFF.

The rearrangement links TRBV12-3 or TRBV12-4 to TRBJ2-3; D not certain. CDR3 length: 12 residues. Trimming pared 3 bases from V and 7 bases from J, leaving 8 bases between. CDR3 sequence: CASSLAAHTQYF. Written as DNA, the CDR3 is TGTGCCAGCAGTTTGGCTGCGCATACGCAGTATTTT.

The CDR3 is CASRNRSGAEAFF. In DNA, the CDR3 is TGTGCCAGCAGGAACCGGTCAGGGGCTGAAGCTTTCTTT. The gene calls are TRBV11-2 and TRBJ1-1, with D perhaps matching TRBD1 (6 bases). Deletions cut 6 bases from V and 6 bases from J, with 14 bases between. CDR1 and CDR2 from the germline V gene are SGHAT and FQNNGV. The CDR3 covers 13 residues.

The gene calls are TRBV28 and TRBJ1-4; no reliable D call. CDR3 size: 16 residues. Germline loops: CDR1 MDHEN, CDR2 SYDVKM. V was cut by 3 bases and J by 6 bases, with 17 bases left in between. The CDR3 DNA reads TGTGCCAGCAGTTTTTTGAGTCGGGGAAGGGATGAAAAACTGTTTTTT. Its translation: CASSFLSRGRDEKLFF.

The genes are TRBV2 and TRBJ1-4; the D gene is possibly TRBD1 (6 bases). This CDR3 is 14 amino acids long. The germline V gene has CDR1 SNHLY and CDR2 FYNNEI. Trimming removed 5 bases at V and 4 bases at J, with 11 bases between. Here the CDR3 reads CASSSQGGNEKLFF. CDR3 bases: TGTGCCAGCAGTTCACAGGGAGGTAATGAAAAACTGTTTTTT.

The V and J genes are TRBV15 and TRBJ1-1, with TRBD1 matching 8 bases. Germline CDR1 LNHNV, CDR2 YYDKDF (reference sequence). V dropped 5 bases and J dropped 4; count of bases not matched to a gene: 6. The CDR3 has 14 residues. CDR3: CATSLNRGSTEAFF. The DNA of the CDR3 is TGTGCCACCAGCCTTAACAGGGGGAGCACTGAAGCTTTCTTT.